This TCR beta chain was captured in a study of PD-1 blockade in classical Hodgkin lymphoma. TCRdb keeps only in-frame clones here, not all; method: immunoSEQ multiplex PCR. Seen here are about 75,000 clones, roughly 91% observed once, and the top ten hold approximately 8%. The CDR3 is made up of 16 amino acids. CDR1 is SGDLS and CDR2 is YYNGEE in the germline V gene. Trimming took 4 bases from V and 0 from J, leaving 17 bases between them. Every patient had relapsed following autologous stem cell transplantation, and cohorts differed in brentuximab vedotin exposure. This clonotype was sampled from a human donor with classical Hodgkin lymphoma. This rearrangement joins TRBV9 to TRBJ2-7; D is undetermined. The material was peripheral blood mononuclear cells (PBMCs), obtained at baseline. CDR3 amino acids: CASSPLSQVISYEQYF. The CDR3, as DNA: TGTGCCAGCAGCCCGCTTAGTCAGGTCATCTCCTACGAGCAGTACTTC.